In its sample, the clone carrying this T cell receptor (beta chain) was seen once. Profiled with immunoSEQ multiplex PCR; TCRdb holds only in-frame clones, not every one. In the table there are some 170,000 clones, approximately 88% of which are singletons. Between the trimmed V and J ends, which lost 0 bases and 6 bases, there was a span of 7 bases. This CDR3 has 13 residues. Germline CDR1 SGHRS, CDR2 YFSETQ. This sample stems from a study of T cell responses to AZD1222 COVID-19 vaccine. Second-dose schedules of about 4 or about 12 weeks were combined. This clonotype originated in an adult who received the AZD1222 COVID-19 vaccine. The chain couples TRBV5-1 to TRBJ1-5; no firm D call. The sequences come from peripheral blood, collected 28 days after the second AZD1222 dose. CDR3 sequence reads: CASSLEVGQPQHF. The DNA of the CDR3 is TGCGCCAGCAGCTTGGAAGTAGGTCAGCCCCAGCATTTT. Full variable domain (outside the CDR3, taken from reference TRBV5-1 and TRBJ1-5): KAGVTQTPRYLIKTRGQQVTLSCSPISGHRSVSWYQQTPGQGLQFLFEYFSETQRNKGNFPGRFSGRQFSNSRSEMNVSTLELGDSALYLCASSLEVGQPQHFGDGTRLSIL.